This entry describes one T cell receptor beta chain. One end of the junction does not line up with germline, which may come from a read error. These data originate in a study of OX40 agonist ivuxolimab in advanced cancers. Study details: The patients received agonistic anti-OX40 (CD134) antibody ivuxolimab. Prior anti-PD-1, anti-PD-L1 or anti-CTLA-4 therapy was allowed; approximately 41% had some.

Per the germline V gene, CDR1 is SGHNT and CDR2 is YYREEE (reference sequence). This CDR3 comprises 15 residues. No patient had autoimmune disease or received systemic immunosuppression. Sequencing was performed with immunoSEQ multiplex PCR; in TCRdb, only in-frame clones are kept and a portion is missing. The data contain some 150,000 clones, about 92% of them singletons. The sequenced sample was CD4+ or CD8+ T cells sorted from blood, obtained in a trial of the OX40 agonist ivuxolimab. The chain joins TRBV5-4 to TRBJ1-2; 7 bases match TRBD1. This sequence originates from an adult with an advanced solid tumor such as melanoma, head and neck, liver or kidney cancer. Written as DNA, the CDR3 is TGTGCCAGCAGATTGGGACAGACCTCTGGCTATGGCTACACCTTC. It codes for CASRLGQTSGYGYTF.